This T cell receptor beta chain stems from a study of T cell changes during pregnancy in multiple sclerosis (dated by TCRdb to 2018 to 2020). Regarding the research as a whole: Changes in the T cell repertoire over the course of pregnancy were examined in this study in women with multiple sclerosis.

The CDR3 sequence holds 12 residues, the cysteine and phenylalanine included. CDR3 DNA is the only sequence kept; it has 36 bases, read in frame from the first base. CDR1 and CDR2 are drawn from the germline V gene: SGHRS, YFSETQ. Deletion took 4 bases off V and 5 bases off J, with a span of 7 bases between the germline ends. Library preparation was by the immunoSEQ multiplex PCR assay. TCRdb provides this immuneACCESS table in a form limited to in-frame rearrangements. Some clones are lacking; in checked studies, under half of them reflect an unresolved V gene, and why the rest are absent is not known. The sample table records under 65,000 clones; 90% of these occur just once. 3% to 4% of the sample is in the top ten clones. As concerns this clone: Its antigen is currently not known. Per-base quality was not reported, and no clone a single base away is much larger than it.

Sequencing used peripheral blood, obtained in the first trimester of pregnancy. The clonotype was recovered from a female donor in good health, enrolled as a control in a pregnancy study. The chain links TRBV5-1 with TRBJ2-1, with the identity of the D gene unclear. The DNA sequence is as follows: TGCGCCAGCAGCCGAGCCGACAATGAGCAGTTCTTC. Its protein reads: CASSRADNEQFF.